This T cell receptor beta chain was identified during a study of cytomegalovirus exposure and HLA in healthy donors. Germline loops: CDR1 ENHRY, CDR2 SYGVKD. The CDR3 is 17 amino acids. V dropped 4 bases and J dropped 0; count of bases not matched to a gene: 8. PCR amplification relied on 60 Vbeta primers (plus 13 Jbeta primers). Sequenced by immunoSEQ multiplex PCR; TCRdb stores in-frame clones only, minus some. Among roughly 100,000 clones listed, over 75% were seen once. The V call is TRBV10-3, the J call TRBJ1-1, with TRBD1 matching 10 bases. Specimen: PBMCs. The sequence was collected from a female donor in good health and CMV-seropositive. The CDR3 sequence: CAISGGTGVFMNTEAFF. The CDR3 region has the DNA TGTGCCATCAGTGGAGGGACAGGGGTCTTCATGAACACTGAAGCTTTCTTT.